This TCR beta chain emerged from a study of control samples from healthy donors and cancer patients. The V gene's germline CDR1 is MNHEY and CDR2 SMNVEV (reference sequence). Trimming at V came to 5 bases and at J to 4 bases, leaving 7 bases not matched to a gene. CDR3 size: 14 residues. The data were produced by immunoSEQ multiplex PCR, yet TCRdb's version contains in-frame clones alone and is incomplete. The sample consists of under 450,000 clones, approximately 90% of them appearing once. The sequence was collected from a man aged 40-49 years with head and neck cancer. The sequenced sample was PBMCs. The chain joins TRBV27 to TRBJ1-1, with 7 nucleotides matching TRBD1. CDR3 loop: CASSIGGFLTEAFF. The DNA of the CDR3 is TGTGCCAGCAGTATAGGGGGCTTTCTCACTGAAGCTTTCTTT.